Sequencing of this TCR beta chain was carried out in a study of T cell responses to AZD1222 COVID-19 vaccine (dated by TCRdb to the early 2020s). With respect to the entire study: AZD1222 recipients whose second dose came at about 4 weeks and those whose second dose came at about 12 weeks were combined into one group, since spike-specific TCR depth and breadth did not differ between the two schedules. TCR sequencing was performed for 230 to 250 trial participants, of whom about 200 were given two doses of AZD1222 and approximately 25 were given two doses of MenACWY control vaccine. Trial participants were enrolled by age into subgroups of 18-55, 56-69 and 70-plus years, and roughly 150, 30 and 60 TCR-sequenced participants, respectively, were included in these subgroups. The full study reports these points: Because no day 14 peak-response samples were available, repertoires were characterized only after the peak T cell response. The vaccine-associated CD4 TCRs covered the entire spike protein, and the dominant responses fell in regions 160-218 and 743-854. Epitopes outside the regions mutated in the B.1.351 and B.1.1.7 variants were reportedly recognized by nearly half of the unique spike-specific TCRs. Conclusions about previously exposed vaccinees are limited, since just 5 to 7 AZD1222 recipients were seropositive for SARS-CoV-2 at baseline. In the small 56-69-year group, the increase in depth fell short of significance, most likely because of low power. After two AZD1222 doses, spike-specific TCR breadth and depth were significantly higher than at day 0 and than in MenACWY recipients. Participants were mostly white British and included more females than males, and it was suggested by the authors that clonal diversity may have been underestimated.

Per the germline V gene, SGHVS is the CDR1 and FQNEAQ is the CDR2. The CDR3, from cysteine to phenylalanine, totals 15 residues. Only the CDR3 DNA stays, 45 bases, in frame from base 1. V ends up 5 bases short and J 3 bases short, with an unmatched junction base count of 6. The CDR3 regions of human TCRbeta chains were analyzed by immunosequencing. On the study's bioinformatics: TCRs in the repertoires were matched against a reference library of SARS-CoV-2-specific TCRs that had been generated with the MIRA antigen-specificity platform. Breadth meant the fraction of unique TCRs that were SARS-CoV-2-associated, whereas depth meant the fraction of total T cells that were SARS-CoV-2-associated. Using the MIRA data, every spike-specific TCR was mapped to the spike region that the TCR reacted to and assigned to either a CD4 or a CD8 class. Log10-transformed breadth and depth values were compared by one-way ANOVA with Sidak's multiple comparisons tests. In TCRdb, the immuneACCESS table is reduced to in-frame sequences with V and J assigned. These tables do not hold every clone; where another copy was compared, an unresolved V gene accounts for under half, and the others remain unexplained. V, J and clone size derive from that table, while D and trimming were established from the DNA sequence. This sample lists about 120,000 clones; 85% to 95% were detected once. The biggest ten clones account for approximately 3% of the sample.

The sample's time point label is to be understood as: baseline before first vaccination. Vaccinee samples were obtained from the UK trials COV001 and COV002, which included a single-blind randomized controlled phase 2/3 trial of AZD1222 (ChAdOx1 nCoV-19) in healthy adults. For TCRbeta chain sequencing, PBMC samples were collected from trial participants at day 0 and at day 28 after the second dose. With regard to this clone: The antigen it recognizes is unknown. No much larger clonotype is one base removed from it; base qualities were not supplied.

The V gene is TRBV7-8 and the J gene is TRBJ2-1; 8 nucleotides in the junction match TRBD2. Sequencing was performed on peripheral blood, taken on day 0 of AZD1222 vaccination. The source of this sequence is an adult in good health. The nucleotide sequence is TGTGCCAGCAGCAGTACTAGCGGAGGCTACAATGAGCAGTTCTTC. Its product reads: CASSSTSGGYNEQFF. The full variable domain, with segments outside the CDR3 supplied by the reference TRBV7-8 and TRBJ2-1 proteins, appears as GAGVSQSPRYKVAKRGQDVALRCDPISGHVSLFWYQQALGQGPEFLTYFQNEAQLDKSGLPSDRFFAERPEGSVSTLKIQRTQQEDSAVYLCASSSTSGGYNEQFFGPGTRLTVL.